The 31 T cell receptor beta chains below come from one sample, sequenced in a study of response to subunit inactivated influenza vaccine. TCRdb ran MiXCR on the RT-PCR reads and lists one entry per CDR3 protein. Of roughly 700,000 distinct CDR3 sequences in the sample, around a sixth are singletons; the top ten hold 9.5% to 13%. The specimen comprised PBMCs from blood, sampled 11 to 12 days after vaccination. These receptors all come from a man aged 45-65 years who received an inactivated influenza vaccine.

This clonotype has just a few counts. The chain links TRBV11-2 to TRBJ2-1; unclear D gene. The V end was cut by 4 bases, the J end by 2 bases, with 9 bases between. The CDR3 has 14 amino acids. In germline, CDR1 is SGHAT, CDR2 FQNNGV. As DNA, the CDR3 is TGTGCCAGCAGCTCTGGGATTGCCTACAATGAGCAGTTCTTC. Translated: CASSSGIAYNEQFF.

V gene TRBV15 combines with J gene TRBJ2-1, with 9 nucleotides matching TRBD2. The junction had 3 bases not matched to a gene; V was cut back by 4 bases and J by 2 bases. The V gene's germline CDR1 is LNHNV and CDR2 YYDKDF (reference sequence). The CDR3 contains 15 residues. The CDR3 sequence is CATSISGRPYNEQFF. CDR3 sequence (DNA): TGTGCCACCAGCATTAGCGGGAGACCCTACAATGAGCAGTTCTTC.

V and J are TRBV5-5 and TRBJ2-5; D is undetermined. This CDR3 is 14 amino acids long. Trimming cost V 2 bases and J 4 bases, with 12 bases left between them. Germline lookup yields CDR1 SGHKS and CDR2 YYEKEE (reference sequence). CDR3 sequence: CASSLPGRGETQYF. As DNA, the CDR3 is TGTGCCAGCAGCTTACCCGGCCGCGGAGAGACCCAGTACTTC.

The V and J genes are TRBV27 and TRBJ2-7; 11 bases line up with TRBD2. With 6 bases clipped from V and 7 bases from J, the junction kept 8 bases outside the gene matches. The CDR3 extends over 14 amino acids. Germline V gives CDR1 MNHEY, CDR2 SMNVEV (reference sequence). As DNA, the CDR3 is TGTGCCAGCAGGACTAGCGGGGCGGTCCGGGAGCAGTACTTC. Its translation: CASRTSGAVREQYF.

CDR3 residues: CASSANRGLAGYTF. DNA for the CDR3: TGTGCCAGCAGCGCAAACAGGGGGCTCGCTGGCTACACCTTC. The chain links TRBV9 to TRBJ1-2; 9 nucleotides align to TRBD1. V was clipped by 3 bases and J by 7 bases; unmatched bases: 7. Germline V gene lookup returns CDR1 SGDLS and CDR2 YYNGEE. The CDR3 covers 14 residues. Filled out from reference TRBV9 and TRBJ1-2, the complete variable domain reads DSGVTQTPKHLITATGQRVTLRCSPRSGDLSVYWYQQSLDQGLQFLIQYYNGEERAKGNILERFSAQQFPDLHSELNLSSLELGDSALYFCASSANRGLAGYTFGSGTRLTVV.

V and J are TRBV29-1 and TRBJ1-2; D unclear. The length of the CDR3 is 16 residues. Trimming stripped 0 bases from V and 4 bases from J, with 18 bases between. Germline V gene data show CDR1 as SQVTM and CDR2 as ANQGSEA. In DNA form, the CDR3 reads TGCAGCGTTGAAGATCTAAGGCGGGGTTTGGGCTATGGCTACACCTTC. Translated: CSVEDLRRGLGYGYTF.

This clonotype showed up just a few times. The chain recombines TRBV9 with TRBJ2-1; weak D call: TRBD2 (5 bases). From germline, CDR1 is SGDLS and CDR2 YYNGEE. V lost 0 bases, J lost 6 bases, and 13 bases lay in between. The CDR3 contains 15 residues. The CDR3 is CASSVVGREGNEQFF. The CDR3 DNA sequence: TGTGCCAGCAGCGTAGTAGGGCGCGAGGGCAATGAGCAGTTCTTC. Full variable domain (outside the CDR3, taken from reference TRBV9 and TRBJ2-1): DSGVTQTPKHLITATGQRVTLRCSPRSGDLSVYWYQQSLDQGLQFLIQYYNGEERAKGNILERFSAQQFPDLHSELNLSSLELGDSALYFCASSVVGREGNEQFFGPGTRLTVL.

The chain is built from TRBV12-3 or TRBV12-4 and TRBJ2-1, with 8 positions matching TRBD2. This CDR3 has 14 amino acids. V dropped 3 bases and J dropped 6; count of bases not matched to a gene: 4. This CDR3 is CASSFRGGRNEQFF. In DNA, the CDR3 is TGTGCCAGCAGTTTCCGGGGGGGTCGCAATGAGCAGTTCTTC.

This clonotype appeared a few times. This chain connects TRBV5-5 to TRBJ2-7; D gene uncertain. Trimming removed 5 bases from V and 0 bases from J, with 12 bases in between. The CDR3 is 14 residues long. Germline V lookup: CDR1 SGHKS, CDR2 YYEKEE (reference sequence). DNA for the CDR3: TGTGCCAGCAGGAAGGACGGATACTCCTACGAGCAGTACTTC. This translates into CASRKDGYSYEQYF.

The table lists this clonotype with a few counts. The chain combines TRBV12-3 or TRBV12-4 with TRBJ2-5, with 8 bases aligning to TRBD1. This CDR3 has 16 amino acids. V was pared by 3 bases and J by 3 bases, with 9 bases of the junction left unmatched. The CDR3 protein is CASSFLFGQGEETQYF. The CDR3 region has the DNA TGTGCCAGCAGTTTTCTCTTCGGACAGGGAGAAGAGACCCAGTACTTC.

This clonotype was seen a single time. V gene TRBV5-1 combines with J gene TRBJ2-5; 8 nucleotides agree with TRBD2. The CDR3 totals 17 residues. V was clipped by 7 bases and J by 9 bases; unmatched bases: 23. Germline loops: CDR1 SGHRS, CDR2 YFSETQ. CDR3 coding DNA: TGCGCCAGCGGCGGGTCAAACTTTAGCGGGATCAAGAGACCCCAGTACTTC. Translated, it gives CASGGSNFSGIKRPQYF.

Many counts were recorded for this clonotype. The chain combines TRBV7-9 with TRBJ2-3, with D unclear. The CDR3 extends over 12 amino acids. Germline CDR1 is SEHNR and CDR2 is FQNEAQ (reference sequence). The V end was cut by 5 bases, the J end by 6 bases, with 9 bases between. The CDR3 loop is CASSTGMDTQYF. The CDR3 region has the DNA TGTGCCAGCAGCACTGGTATGGATACGCAGTATTTT.

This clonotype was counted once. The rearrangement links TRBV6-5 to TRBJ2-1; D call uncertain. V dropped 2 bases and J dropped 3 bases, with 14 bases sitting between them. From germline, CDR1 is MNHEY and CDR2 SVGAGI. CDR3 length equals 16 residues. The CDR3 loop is CASSYTRKVGYNEQFF. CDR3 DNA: TGTGCCAGCAGTTACACCAGGAAGGTGGGCTACAATGAGCAGTTCTTC.

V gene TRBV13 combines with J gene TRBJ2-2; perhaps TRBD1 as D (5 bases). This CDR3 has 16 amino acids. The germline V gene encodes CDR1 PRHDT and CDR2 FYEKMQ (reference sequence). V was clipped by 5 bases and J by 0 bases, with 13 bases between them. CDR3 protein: CASSEQDRPNTGELFF. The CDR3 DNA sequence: TGTGCCAGCAGCGAACAGGACCGACCGAACACCGGGGAGCTGTTTTTT.

The chain's CDR3 is CASSSRGARGTGELFF. CDR3 DNA sequence: TGTGCCAGTAGTTCCCGGGGGGCCCGGGGCACCGGGGAGCTGTTTTTT. The chain recombines TRBV19 with TRBJ2-2; the D gene is possibly TRBD2 (7 bases). The CDR3 totals 16 residues. The V gene's germline CDR1 is LNHDA and CDR2 SQIVND (reference sequence). Deletions cut 5 bases from V and 4 bases from J, with 17 bases between.

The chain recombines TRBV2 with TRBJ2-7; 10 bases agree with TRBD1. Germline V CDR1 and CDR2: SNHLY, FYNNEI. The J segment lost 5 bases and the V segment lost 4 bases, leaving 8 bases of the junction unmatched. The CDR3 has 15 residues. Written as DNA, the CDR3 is TGTGCCAGCAGTGTAACCGGGACAGGGGTCCACGAGCAGTACTTC. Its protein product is CASSVTGTGVHEQYF.

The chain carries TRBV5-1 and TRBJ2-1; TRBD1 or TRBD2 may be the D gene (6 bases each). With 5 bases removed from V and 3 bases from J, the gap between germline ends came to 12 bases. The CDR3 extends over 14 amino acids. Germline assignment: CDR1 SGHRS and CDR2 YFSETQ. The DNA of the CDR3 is TGCGCCAGCAGAGGGGGGTTAGACTACAATGAGCAGTTCTTC. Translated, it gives CASRGGLDYNEQFF.

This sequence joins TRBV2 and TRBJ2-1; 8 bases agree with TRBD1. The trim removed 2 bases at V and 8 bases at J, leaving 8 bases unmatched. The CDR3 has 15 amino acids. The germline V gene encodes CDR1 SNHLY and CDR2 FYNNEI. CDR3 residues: CASSEFAGGFDEQFF. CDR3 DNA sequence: TGTGCCAGCAGTGAATTCGCAGGGGGCTTCGATGAGCAGTTCTTC. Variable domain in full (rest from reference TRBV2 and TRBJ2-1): EPEVTQTPSHQVTQMGQEVILRCVPISNHLYFYWYRQILGQKVEFLVSFYNNEISEKSEIFDDQFSVERPDGSNFTLKIRSTKLEDSAMYFCASSEFAGGFDEQFFGPGTRLTVL.

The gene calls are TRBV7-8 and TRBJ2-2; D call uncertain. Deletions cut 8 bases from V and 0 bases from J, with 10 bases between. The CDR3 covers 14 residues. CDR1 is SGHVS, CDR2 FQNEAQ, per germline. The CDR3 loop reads CASRPDPNTGELFF. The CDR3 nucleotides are TGTGCCAGCCGGCCGGACCCGAACACCGGGGAGCTGTTTTTT.

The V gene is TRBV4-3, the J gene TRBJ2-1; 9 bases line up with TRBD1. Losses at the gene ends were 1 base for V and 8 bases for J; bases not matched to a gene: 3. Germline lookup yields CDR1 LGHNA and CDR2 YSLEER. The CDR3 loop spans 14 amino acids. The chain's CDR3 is CASSQGQGGDEQFF. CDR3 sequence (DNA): TGCGCCAGCAGCCAAGGACAGGGGGGGGATGAGCAGTTCTTC.

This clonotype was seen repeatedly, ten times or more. The CDR3 reads CASSLSAGQPQHF. The CDR3 nucleotides read TGTGCCAGCAGCTTATCGGCGGGCCAGCCCCAGCATTTT. The chain joins TRBV11-2 to TRBJ1-5; D is ambiguous. CDR3 length: 13 residues. With 2 bases removed from V and 7 bases from J, the gap between germline ends came to 9 bases. Per germline, CDR1 SGHAT and CDR2 FQNNGV. Using reference TRBV11-2 and TRBJ1-5 for the parts outside the CDR3, the full variable domain is EAGVAQSPRYKIIEKRQSVAFWCNPISGHATLYWYQQILGQGPKLLIQFQNNGVVDDSQLPKDRFSAERLKGVDSTLKIQPAKLEDSAVYLCASSLSAGQPQHFGDGTRLSIL.

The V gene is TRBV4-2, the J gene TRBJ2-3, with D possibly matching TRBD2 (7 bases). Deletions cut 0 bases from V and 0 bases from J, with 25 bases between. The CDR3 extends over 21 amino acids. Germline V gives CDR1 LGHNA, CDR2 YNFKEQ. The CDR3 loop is CASSQDLFRWRGLSSTDTQYF. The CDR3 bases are TGTGCCAGCAGCCAAGATCTTTTTCGGTGGCGGGGGCTTTCTAGCACAGATACGCAGTATTTT.

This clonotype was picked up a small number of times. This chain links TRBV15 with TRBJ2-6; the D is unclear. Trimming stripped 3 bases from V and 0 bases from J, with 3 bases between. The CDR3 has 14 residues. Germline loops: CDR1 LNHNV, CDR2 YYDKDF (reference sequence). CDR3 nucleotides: TGTGCCACCAGCAGCTACTCTGGGGCCAACGTCCTGACTTTC. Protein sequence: CATSSYSGANVLTF. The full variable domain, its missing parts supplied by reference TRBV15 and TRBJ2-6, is DAMVIQNPRYQVTQFGKPVTLSCSQTLNHNVMYWYQQKSSQAPKLLFHYYDKDFNNEADTPDNFQSRRPNTSFCFLDIRSPGLGDTAMYLCATSSYSGANVLTFGAGSRLTVL.

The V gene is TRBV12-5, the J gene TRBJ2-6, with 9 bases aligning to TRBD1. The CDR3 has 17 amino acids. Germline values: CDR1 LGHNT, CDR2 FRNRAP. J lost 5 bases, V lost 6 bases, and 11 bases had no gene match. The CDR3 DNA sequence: TGTGCTAGTGGGTATACGGGACAGGGAACATGGGCCAACGTCCTGACTTTC. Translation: CASGYTGQGTWANVLTF.

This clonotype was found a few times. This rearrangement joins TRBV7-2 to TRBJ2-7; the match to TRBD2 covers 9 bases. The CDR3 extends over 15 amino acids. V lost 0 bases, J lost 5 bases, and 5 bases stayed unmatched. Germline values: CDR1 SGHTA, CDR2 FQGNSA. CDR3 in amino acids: CASSLADSGSHEQYF. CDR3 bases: TGTGCCAGCAGCTTAGCGGATAGCGGGAGCCACGAGCAGTACTTC.

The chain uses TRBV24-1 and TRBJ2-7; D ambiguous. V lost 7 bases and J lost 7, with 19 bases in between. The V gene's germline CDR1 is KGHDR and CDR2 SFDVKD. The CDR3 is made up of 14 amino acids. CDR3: CATSASGSPWEQYF. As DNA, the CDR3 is TGTGCCACCAGCGCCTCCGGATCCCCCTGGGAGCAGTACTTC.

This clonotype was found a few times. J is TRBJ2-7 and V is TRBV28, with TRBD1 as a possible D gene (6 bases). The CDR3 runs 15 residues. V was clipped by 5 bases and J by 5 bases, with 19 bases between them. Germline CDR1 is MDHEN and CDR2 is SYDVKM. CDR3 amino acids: CASSQSTGKANEQYF. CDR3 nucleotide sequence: TGTGCCAGCAGTCAGTCCACAGGGAAGGCGAACGAGCAGTACTTC.

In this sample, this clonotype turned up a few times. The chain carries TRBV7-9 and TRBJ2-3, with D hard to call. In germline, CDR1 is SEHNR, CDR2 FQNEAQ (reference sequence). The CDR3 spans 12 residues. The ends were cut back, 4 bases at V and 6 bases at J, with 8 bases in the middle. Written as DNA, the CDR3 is TGTGCCAGCAGCTCGAAAGGCGATACGCAGTATTTT. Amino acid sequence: CASSSKGDTQYF.

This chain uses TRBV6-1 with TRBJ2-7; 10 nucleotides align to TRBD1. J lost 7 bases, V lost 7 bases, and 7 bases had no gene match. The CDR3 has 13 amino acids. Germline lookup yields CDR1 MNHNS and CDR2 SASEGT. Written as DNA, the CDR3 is TGTGCCAGCACCCCCGGGACAGGGGTAGAGCAGTACTTC. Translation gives CASTPGTGVEQYF.

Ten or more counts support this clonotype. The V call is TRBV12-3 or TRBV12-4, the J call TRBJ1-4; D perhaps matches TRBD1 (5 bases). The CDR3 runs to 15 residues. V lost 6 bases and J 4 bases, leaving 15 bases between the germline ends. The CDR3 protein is CASSPLGGFNEKLFF. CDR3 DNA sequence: TGTGCCAGCAGCCCTCTCGGGGGGTTTAATGAAAAACTGTTTTTT.

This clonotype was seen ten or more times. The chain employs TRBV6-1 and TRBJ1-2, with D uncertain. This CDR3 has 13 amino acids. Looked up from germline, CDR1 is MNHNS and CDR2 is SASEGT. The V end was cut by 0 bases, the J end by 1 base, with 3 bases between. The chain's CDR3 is CASSEADNYGYTF. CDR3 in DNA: TGTGCCAGCAGTGAAGCAGATAACTATGGCTACACCTTC.